This is a list of T cell receptor beta chains from one sample in a study of kidney transplant recipient with SARS-CoV-2 infection. TCRdb itself ran the reads through MiXCR, one entry per CDR3 protein. The sample shows fewer than 250,000 distinct CDR3 sequences, 25% to 30% of them seen only once. Sequencing was performed on a blood sample, taken at baseline and between days 110 and 120 from a kidney transplant recipient. The origin of the receptors is a male patient younger than 45 who had COVID-19 and was a kidney transplant recipient. Some of these T cells may belong to the graft donor. CDR3s include the opening cysteine and the closing phenylalanine or tryptophan. D genes are given only for firm matches. Rows may omit the clone size; those that give it use once, few, many or a size class.

V	D	J	size	DNA	CDR3
TRBV6-5	NA	TRBJ2-3	many	TGTGCCAGCAGTTACGAGGGCTCCCTCACAGATACGCAGTATTTT	CASSYEGSLTDTQYF
TRBV4-3	NA	TRBJ1-2	many	TGCGCCAGCAGCAACTTTGTAGGACGTCGAAAGACCTATGGCTACACCTTC	CASSNFVGRRKTYGYTF
TRBV7-9	TRBD2	TRBJ2-7	many	TGTGCCAGCAGCTCCCGGGAGGGTTCCTACGAGCAGTACTTC	CASSSREGSYEQYF
TRBV6-2/TRBV6-3	NA	TRBJ1-6	many	TGTGCCAGCAGTTACCCCGTCTACAGGAGGAATTCACCCCTCCACTTT	CASSYPVYRRNSPLHF
TRBV19	NA	TRBJ2-7	many	TGTGCCAGTAGCAGGACCCCCTCATCCGAGCAGTACTTC	CASSRTPSSEQYF
TRBV28	NA	TRBJ2-7	many	TGTGCCAGCAGTTTTTCGTGGCGCCCCTACGAGCAGTACTTC	CASSFSWRPYEQYF
TRBV2	TRBD1	TRBJ1-2	many	TGTGCCAGCAGTCCCGGGACAGGGGTTAACTATGGCTACACCTTC	CASSPGTGVNYGYTF
TRBV20-1	TRBD2	TRBJ2-5	NA	TGCAGTGCTAGGGGGGGGAGGCTCCGGGAGACCCAGTACTTC	CSARGGRLRETQYF
TRBV3-1	TRBD2	TRBJ2-7	few	TGTGCCAGCAGCCCCGGCTGGGCTAGCGGGGGCGAGCAGTACTTC	CASSPGWASGGEQYF
TRBV5-1	TRBD1	TRBJ2-7	many	TGCGCCAGCAGCTTGTCTCTCATGGGGACAGGGGACTCCTACGAGCAGTACTTC	CASSLSLMGTGDSYEQYF
TRBV6-6	TRBD1	TRBJ2-2	many	TGTGCCAGCAGCGACAAGGGGGCATTCTCCGGGGAGCTGTTTTTT	CASSDKGAFSGELFF
TRBV2	NA	TRBJ1-5	many	TGTGCCAGCAGAAGTGACCTCAATCAGCCCCAGCATTTT	CASRSDLNQPQHF
TRBV2	NA	TRBJ1-1	many	TGTGCCAGCAGGCAGGGTTTGGACACTGAAGCTTTCTTT	CASRQGLDTEAFF
TRBV12-3/TRBV12-4	NA	TRBJ2-2	many	TGTGCCAGCAGTTTAATTCTTAACACCGGGGAGCTGTTTTTT	CASSLILNTGELFF
TRBV16	NA	TRBJ2-7	many	TGTGCCAGCAGTCCCCCGCGACAGGGACTCTCCTACGAGCAGTACTTC	CASSPPRQGLSYEQYF
TRBV3-1	TRBD1	TRBJ1-2	many	TGTGCCAGCAGCCAGGGGACAGGGGTTCTCTATGGCTACACCTTC	CASSQGTGVLYGYTF
TRBV6-5	NA	TRBJ1-3	NA	TGTGCCAGCACCTCAGATACTGGAAACACCATATATTTT	CASTSDTGNTIYF
TRBV5-1	NA	TRBJ2-6	NA	TGCGCCAGCAGCTTGGTTCGGGCCTCTGGGGCCAACGTCCTGACTTTC	CASSLVRASGANVLTF
TRBV20-1	NA	TRBJ2-6	few	TGCAGCGCCGCGGAAGAATCCTCTGGGGCCAACGTCCTGACTTTC	CSAAEESSGANVLTF
TRBV5-3	NA	TRBJ1-2	many	TGTGCCAGATTGCACCGAGTGGTGAGAAAGACCTATGGCTACACCTTC	CARLHRVVRKTYGYTF
TRBV27	TRBD1	TRBJ1-1	many	TGTGCCAGCAGAAACCTACAGGGGGAAGCTTTCTTT	CASRNLQGEAFF
TRBV6-1	NA	TRBJ2-7	many	TGTGCCAGCAGTGACAACGGAAAGACCTACGAGCAGTACTTC	CASSDNGKTYEQYF
TRBV10-1	NA	TRBJ1-2	many	TGTGCCAGCAGTGATGGAGTACGCTCTAGAAAGACCTATGGCTACACCTTC	CASSDGVRSRKTYGYTF
TRBV20-1	NA	TRBJ1-6	many	TGCAGTGCGCCGGGCCCACCCCTCCACTTT	CSAPGPPLHF
TRBV7-2	NA	TRBJ1-2	many	TGTGCCAGCAGCCCCGGTGTCAGAGACGGAAAGACCTATGGCTACACCTTC	CASSPGVRDGKTYGYTF